These T cell receptor beta chains were read from a single sample in a study of blood T cell repertoires in COVID-19. Only in-frame clones appear in the TCRdb table, and some are missing; sequencing was by immunoSEQ multiplex PCR. The data contain fewer than 75,000 clones, approximately 79% of them seen just once; the ten biggest clones take up 5% to 6.5%. Sequenced sample: peripheral blood. The receptor set was obtained from a woman aged 55-69 years with acute or convalescent COVID-19. CDR3s include the opening cysteine and the closing phenylalanine or tryptophan. The order of the fields is CDR3 protein, CDR3 DNA, D gene, V gene, J gene, clone size. D genes are given only for firm matches. The listing skips clone size in some rows; elsewhere it reads once, few, many or a size class.

CDR3aa: CASSLDDPGTEAFF; CDR3nt: TGCGCCAGCAGCTTGGATGATCCGGGCACTGAAGCTTTCTTT; d_gene: .; v_gene: TRBV5-1; j_gene: TRBJ1-1; abundance: .
CDR3aa: CASSQNQGAGGYTF; CDR3nt: TGTGCCAGCAGCCAAAACCAGGGGGCGGGCGGCTACACCTTC; d_gene: TRBD1; v_gene: TRBV7-3; j_gene: TRBJ1-2; abundance: many
CDR3aa: CASSRRGHGDTQYF; CDR3nt: TGTGCCAGCAGCCGAAGGGGGCATGGAGATACGCAGTATTTT; d_gene: TRBD1; v_gene: TRBV3-1/TRBV3-2; j_gene: TRBJ2-3; abundance: once
CDR3aa: CASSQASQLSNQPQHF; CDR3nt: TGTGCCAGCAGCCAAGCCTCGCAACTGAGCAATCAGCCCCAGCATTTT; d_gene: .; v_gene: TRBV4-2; j_gene: TRBJ1-5; abundance: .
CDR3aa: CASSERSGGIDTQYF; CDR3nt: TGTGCCAGCAGCGAGAGGAGCGGGGGAATAGATACGCAGTATTTT; d_gene: TRBD2; v_gene: TRBV11-3; j_gene: TRBJ2-3; abundance: .
CDR3aa: CASSQEVGGSQFF; CDR3nt: TGCGCCAGCAGCCAAGAAGTTGGGGGCTCGCAGTTCTTC; d_gene: .; v_gene: TRBV4-3; j_gene: TRBJ2-1; abundance: .
CDR3aa: CASSLGGTGINEQYF; CDR3nt: TGTGCCAGCAGCTTAGGGGGGACAGGTATAAACGAGCAGTACTTC; d_gene: TRBD1; v_gene: TRBV11-3; j_gene: TRBJ2-7; abundance: .
CDR3aa: CASSFSRGDTEAFF; CDR3nt: TGCGCCAGCAGCTTTTCCAGGGGGGACACTGAAGCTTTCTTT; d_gene: TRBD1; v_gene: TRBV5-1; j_gene: TRBJ1-1; abundance: .
CDR3aa: CSASPGREGVFF; CDR3nt: TGCAGTGCTAGTCCCGGGCGGGAGGGGGTATTCTTC; d_gene: TRBD2; v_gene: TRBV20-1; j_gene: TRBJ2-1; abundance: .
CDR3aa: CASSLLGGQETQYF; CDR3nt: TGTGCCAGCAGCCTACTAGGCGGCCAAGAGACCCAGTACTTC; d_gene: .; v_gene: TRBV6-5; j_gene: TRBJ2-5; abundance: once
CDR3aa: CASQVGGAREAFF; CDR3nt: TGTGCCAGTCAGGTAGGGGGAGCCCGGGAAGCTTTCTTT; d_gene: .; v_gene: TRBV19; j_gene: TRBJ1-1; abundance: .
CDR3aa: CASSPPGFGAFF; CDR3nt: TGCGCCAGCAGCCCCCCGGGTTTCGGAGCTTTCTTT; d_gene: .; v_gene: TRBV4-1; j_gene: TRBJ1-1; abundance: .
CDR3aa: CASSADRGGNQPQHF; CDR3nt: TGTGCCAGCAGCGCTGACAGGGGAGGCAATCAGCCCCAGCATTTT; d_gene: TRBD1; v_gene: TRBV28; j_gene: TRBJ1-5; abundance: few
CDR3aa: CASSAGQGDAGELFF; CDR3nt: TGTGCCAGCTCAGCCGGACAGGGGGATGCCGGGGAGCTGTTTTTT; d_gene: TRBD1; v_gene: TRBV18; j_gene: TRBJ2-2; abundance: .
CDR3aa: CASSSRGLAGAKDEQFF; CDR3nt: TGTGCCAGCAGCTCAAGAGGACTAGCGGGGGCCAAGGATGAGCAGTTCTTC; d_gene: TRBD2; v_gene: TRBV28; j_gene: TRBJ2-1; abundance: .
CDR3aa: CASSLQGAGSGQPQHF; CDR3nt: TGTGCCAGCAGCCTCCAAGGGGCAGGGTCCGGTCAGCCCCAGCATTTT; d_gene: .; v_gene: TRBV5-4; j_gene: TRBJ1-5; abundance: .
CDR3aa: CASSEGIARGGGGDLF; CDR3nt: TGTGCCAGCAGTGAGGGGATCGCAAGGGGAGGAGGGGGCGATCTATTT; d_gene: TRBD1; v_gene: TRBV2; j_gene: TRBJ1-6; abundance: .
CDR3aa: CASSLSRGQPQHF; CDR3nt: TGTGCCAGCAGCTTATCCAGGGGCCAGCCCCAGCATTTT; d_gene: .; v_gene: TRBV7-8; j_gene: TRBJ1-5; abundance: .
CDR3aa: CASRTVGHEQYF; CDR3nt: TGTGCCAGTAGGACTGTGGGGCACGAGCAGTACTTC; d_gene: .; v_gene: TRBV19; j_gene: TRBJ2-7; abundance: .
CDR3aa: CASSQGARNIQYF; CDR3nt: TGTGCCAGCAGCCAAGGGGCGAGAAACATTCAGTACTTC; d_gene: .; v_gene: TRBV3-1/TRBV3-2; j_gene: TRBJ2-4; abundance: .
CDR3aa: CASSESGTGLSGNTIYF; CDR3nt: TGTGCCAGCAGCGAGTCAGGGACAGGGTTATCTGGAAACACCATATATTTT; d_gene: TRBD1; v_gene: TRBV9; j_gene: TRBJ1-3; abundance: .
CDR3aa: CASSWGGTGLTGANVLTF; CDR3nt: TGTGCCAGCAGCTGGGGAGGGACAGGGCTGACTGGGGCCAACGTCCTGACTTTC; d_gene: TRBD1; v_gene: TRBV7-9; j_gene: TRBJ2-6; abundance: .
CDR3aa: CASGFGGVTDTQYF; CDR3nt: TGTGCTAGTGGTTTCGGGGGAGTGACAGATACGCAGTATTTT; d_gene: .; v_gene: TRBV12-5; j_gene: TRBJ2-3; abundance: .
CDR3aa: CASSAGTLTPYEQYF; CDR3nt: TGTGCCAGCAGCGCCGGGACATTGACTCCCTACGAGCAGTACTTC; d_gene: .; v_gene: TRBV2; j_gene: TRBJ2-7; abundance: .
CDR3aa: CASSGSTGGGGNTIYF; CDR3nt: TGCGCCAGCAGCGGATCAACAGGGGGAGGTGGAAACACCATATATTTT; d_gene: TRBD1; v_gene: TRBV5-1; j_gene: TRBJ1-3; abundance: .
CDR3aa: CASSRRAGALTDTQYF; CDR3nt: TGTGCCAGCAGCAGGAGAGCGGGGGCCCTCACAGATACGCAGTATTTT; d_gene: TRBD2; v_gene: TRBV11-2; j_gene: TRBJ2-3; abundance: .
CDR3aa: CASSGTAEWYGYTF; CDR3nt: TGTGCCAGCAGCGGGACAGCAGAGTGGTATGGCTACACCTTC; d_gene: TRBD1; v_gene: TRBV7-9; j_gene: TRBJ1-2; abundance: .
CDR3aa: CASSGDSSEQYF; CDR3nt: TGTGCCAGCAGCGGGGACAGCAGCGAGCAGTACTTC; d_gene: TRBD1; v_gene: TRBV5-5; j_gene: TRBJ2-7; abundance: .
CDR3aa: CASSLASSGARGSTGELFF; CDR3nt: TGTGCCAGCAGCTTAGCGAGTAGCGGGGCTAGAGGTAGCACCGGGGAGCTGTTTTTT; d_gene: TRBD2; v_gene: TRBV7-8; j_gene: TRBJ2-2; abundance: .
CDR3aa: CASSPISGTVYNEQFF; CDR3nt: TGTGCCAGCAGCCCAATTTCCGGGACAGTGTACAATGAGCAGTTCTTC; d_gene: TRBD1; v_gene: TRBV9; j_gene: TRBJ2-1; abundance: .
CDR3aa: CASSLFRGTGAEAFF; CDR3nt: TGTGCCAGCAGTTTATTCCGGGGGACCGGGGCTGAAGCTTTCTTT; d_gene: .; v_gene: TRBV28; j_gene: TRBJ1-1; abundance: .
CDR3aa: CASSLPGQGYGYTF; CDR3nt: TGTGCCAGCAGTTTACCGGGACAGGGCTATGGCTACACCTTC; d_gene: TRBD1; v_gene: TRBV6-5; j_gene: TRBJ1-2; abundance: .
CDR3aa: CASSSQGFHTEAFF; CDR3nt: TGCGCCAGCAGCTCACAGGGATTTCACACTGAAGCTTTCTTT; d_gene: .; v_gene: TRBV5-1; j_gene: TRBJ1-1; abundance: .
CDR3aa: CASSSTGLGTEAFF; CDR3nt: TGTGCCAGCAGCAGCACAGGGCTGGGGACTGAAGCTTTCTTT; d_gene: .; v_gene: TRBV6-5; j_gene: TRBJ1-1; abundance: .
CDR3aa: CASSQEGGTTEAFF; CDR3nt: TGTGCCAGCAGTCAGGAAGGGGGCACCACTGAAGCTTTCTTT; d_gene: TRBD1; v_gene: TRBV27; j_gene: TRBJ1-1; abundance: .
CDR3aa: CASSIGQGQETQYF; CDR3nt: TGTGCCAGCAGCATAGGACAGGGGCAAGAGACCCAGTACTTC; d_gene: TRBD1; v_gene: TRBV5-8; j_gene: TRBJ2-5; abundance: once
CDR3aa: CASSYFPGQQETQYF; CDR3nt: TGTGCCAGCAGTTACTTTCCGGGACAGCAAGAGACCCAGTACTTC; d_gene: TRBD1; v_gene: TRBV6-5; j_gene: TRBJ2-5; abundance: .
CDR3aa: CASSEFQKLQETQYF; CDR3nt: TGTGCCAGCAGTGAATTTCAGAAATTACAAGAGACCCAGTACTTC; d_gene: .; v_gene: TRBV6-1; j_gene: TRBJ2-5; abundance: .
CDR3aa: CASTLGAITEAFF; CDR3nt: TGTGCCAGCACTTTGGGAGCCATCACTGAAGCTTTCTTT; d_gene: .; v_gene: TRBV12-3/TRBV12-4; j_gene: TRBJ1-1; abundance: .
CDR3aa: CASSQDSRGPNEKLFF; CDR3nt: TGCGCCAGCAGCCAAGATAGCCGCGGCCCTAATGAAAAACTGTTTTTT; d_gene: .; v_gene: TRBV4-3; j_gene: TRBJ1-4; abundance: .
CDR3aa: CASSRDIPPSGNTIYF; CDR3nt: TGTGCCAGCAGCAGGGACATCCCCCCCTCTGGAAACACCATATATTTT; d_gene: .; v_gene: TRBV7-8; j_gene: TRBJ1-3; abundance: .
CDR3aa: CASSQVRGNPTGQYF; CDR3nt: TGCGCCAGCAGCCAAGTTAGGGGAAACCCAACCGGGCAGTACTTC; d_gene: .; v_gene: TRBV4-1; j_gene: TRBJ2-7; abundance: .
CDR3aa: CASSLNRGREQYF; CDR3nt: TGTGCCAGCAGCCTAAACAGGGGGCGCGAGCAGTACTTC; d_gene: TRBD1; v_gene: TRBV5-4; j_gene: TRBJ2-7; abundance: .
CDR3aa: CASSPPILAGGPENIQYF; CDR3nt: TGTGCCAGCTCACCACCGATACTAGCGGGGGGGCCGGAGAACATTCAGTACTTC; d_gene: TRBD2; v_gene: TRBV18; j_gene: TRBJ2-4; abundance: .
CDR3aa: CASSLELASSYEQYF; CDR3nt: TGTGCCAGCAGCTTAGAACTAGCTAGCTCCTACGAGCAGTACTTC; d_gene: .; v_gene: TRBV11-2; j_gene: TRBJ2-7; abundance: few
CDR3aa: CASSDLSGAYEQYF; CDR3nt: TGTGCCAGCAGTGACCTTTCGGGGGCCTACGAGCAGTACTTC; d_gene: .; v_gene: TRBV6-1; j_gene: TRBJ2-7; abundance: .
CDR3aa: CASMFWTGGAYEQFF; CDR3nt: TGTGCCAGCATGTTCTGGACAGGGGGCGCCTATGAGCAGTTCTTC; d_gene: TRBD1; v_gene: TRBV14; j_gene: TRBJ2-1; abundance: .
CDR3aa: CASSLSGETQYF; CDR3nt: TGTGCCAGCAGTCTCTCGGGGGAGACCCAGTACTTC; d_gene: .; v_gene: TRBV12-3/TRBV12-4; j_gene: TRBJ2-5; abundance: once
CDR3aa: CASSLVGDQPQHF; CDR3nt: TGCGCCAGCAGCTTGGTAGGGGATCAGCCCCAGCATTTT; d_gene: .; v_gene: TRBV5-1; j_gene: TRBJ1-5; abundance: .
CDR3aa: CASSVTGSRYEQYF; CDR3nt: TGTGCCAGCAGTGTCACAGGTTCCAGGTACGAGCAGTACTTC; d_gene: .; v_gene: TRBV27; j_gene: TRBJ2-7; abundance: .
CDR3aa: CASSHPDQRGQPQHF; CDR3nt: TGTGCCAGCAGCCACCCAGACCAAAGGGGCCAGCCCCAGCATTTT; d_gene: .; v_gene: TRBV5-8; j_gene: TRBJ1-5; abundance: .
CDR3aa: CASSYSIPGPYGYTF; CDR3nt: TGTGCCAGCAGTTACTCGATTCCAGGGCCCTATGGCTACACCTTC; d_gene: .; v_gene: TRBV6-2/TRBV6-3; j_gene: TRBJ1-2; abundance: .